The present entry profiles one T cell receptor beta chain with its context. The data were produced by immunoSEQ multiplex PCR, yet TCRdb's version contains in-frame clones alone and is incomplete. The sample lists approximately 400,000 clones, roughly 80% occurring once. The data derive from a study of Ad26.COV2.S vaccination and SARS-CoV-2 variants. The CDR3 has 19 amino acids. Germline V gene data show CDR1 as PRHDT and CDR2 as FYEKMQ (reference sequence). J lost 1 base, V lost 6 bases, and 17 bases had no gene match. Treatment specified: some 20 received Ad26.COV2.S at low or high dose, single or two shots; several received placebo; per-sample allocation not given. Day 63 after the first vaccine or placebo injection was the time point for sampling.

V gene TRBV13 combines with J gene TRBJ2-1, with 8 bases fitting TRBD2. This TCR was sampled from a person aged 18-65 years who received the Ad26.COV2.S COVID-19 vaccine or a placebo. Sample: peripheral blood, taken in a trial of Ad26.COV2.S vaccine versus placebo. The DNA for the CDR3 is TGTGCCAGCAGTTCAGTGGTCCCGTCCGGGACTAGGTCCTACAATGAGCAGTTCTTC. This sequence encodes CASSSVVPSGTRSYNEQFF.